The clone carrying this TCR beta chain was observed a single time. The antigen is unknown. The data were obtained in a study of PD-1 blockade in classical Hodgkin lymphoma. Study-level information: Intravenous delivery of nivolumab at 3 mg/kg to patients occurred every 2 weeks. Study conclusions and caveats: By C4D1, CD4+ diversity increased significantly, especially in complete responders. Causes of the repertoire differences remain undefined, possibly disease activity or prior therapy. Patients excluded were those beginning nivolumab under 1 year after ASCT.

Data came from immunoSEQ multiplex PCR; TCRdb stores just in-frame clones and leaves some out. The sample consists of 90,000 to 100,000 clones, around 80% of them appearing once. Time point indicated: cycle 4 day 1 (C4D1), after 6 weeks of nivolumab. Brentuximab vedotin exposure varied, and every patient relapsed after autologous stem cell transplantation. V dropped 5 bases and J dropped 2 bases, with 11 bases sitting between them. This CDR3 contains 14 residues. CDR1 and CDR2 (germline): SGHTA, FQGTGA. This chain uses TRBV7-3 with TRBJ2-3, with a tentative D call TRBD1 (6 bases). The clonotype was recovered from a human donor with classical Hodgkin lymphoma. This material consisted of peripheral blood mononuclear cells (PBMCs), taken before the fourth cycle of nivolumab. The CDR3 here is CASSAQGFTDTQYF. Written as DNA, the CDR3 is TGTGCCAGCAGCGCACAGGGATTCACAGATACGCAGTATTTT.